This T cell receptor (beta chain) was identified during a study of blood T cell repertoires in COVID-19. Overall study context: COVID-19 samples collected from the United States, Italy and Spain covered acute and convalescent phases. Sample material is recorded as cDNA or gDNA derived from T cells, B-cell-depleted T cells, or PBMCs.

The CDR3 runs 16 residues. Germline values: CDR1 MNHEY, CDR2 SMNVEV (reference sequence). Using immunoSEQ multiplex PCR, the repertoire was profiled, and TCRdb retains in-frame clones only, with some absent. The data show about 270,000 clones, with roughly 90% seen just once and about 1% held by the top ten. Participants came from roughly 24 US areas, aged about 18 to 95 years. Either two negative PCRs, clearance, or symptom resolution qualified Cohort 3 donors as recovered. To note about this clone: The germline gene is not matched at one end of the junction; a read error may be the cause.

The TCR comes from a woman aged 25 to 39 who had recovered from COVID-19. The chain links TRBV27 to TRBJ1-2, with 11 bases aligning to TRBD1. Sequencing was performed on PBMCs or T cells enriched from blood (not recorded which). CDR3 sequence reads: CARSSTRTGGHYGYTF. In DNA form, the CDR3 reads TGTGCCAGGAGTTCCACTAGGACAGGGGGCCACTATGGCTACACCTTC.